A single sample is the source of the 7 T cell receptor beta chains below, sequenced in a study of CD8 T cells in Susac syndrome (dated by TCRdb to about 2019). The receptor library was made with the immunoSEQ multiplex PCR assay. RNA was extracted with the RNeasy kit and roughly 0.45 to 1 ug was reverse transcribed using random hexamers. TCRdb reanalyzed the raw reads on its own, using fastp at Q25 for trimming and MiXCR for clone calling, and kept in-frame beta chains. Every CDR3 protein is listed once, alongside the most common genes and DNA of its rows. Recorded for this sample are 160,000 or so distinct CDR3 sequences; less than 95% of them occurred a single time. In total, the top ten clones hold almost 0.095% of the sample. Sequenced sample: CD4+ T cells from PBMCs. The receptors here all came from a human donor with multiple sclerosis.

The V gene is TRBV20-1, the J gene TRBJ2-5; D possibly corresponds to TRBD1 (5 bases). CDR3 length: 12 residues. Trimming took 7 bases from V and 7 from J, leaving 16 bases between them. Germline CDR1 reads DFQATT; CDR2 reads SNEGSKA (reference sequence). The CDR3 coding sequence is TGCAGTGTTTACGACCCTAGGGGGACCCAGTACTTC. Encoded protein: CSVYDPRGTQYF.

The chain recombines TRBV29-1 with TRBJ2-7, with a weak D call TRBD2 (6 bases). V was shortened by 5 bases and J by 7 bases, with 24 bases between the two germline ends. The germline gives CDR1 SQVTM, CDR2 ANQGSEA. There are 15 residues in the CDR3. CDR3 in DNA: TGCAGCGTTCTTTCCGGGACGGGGGACCTGGGAGAGCAGTACTTC. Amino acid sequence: CSVLSGTGDLGEQYF.

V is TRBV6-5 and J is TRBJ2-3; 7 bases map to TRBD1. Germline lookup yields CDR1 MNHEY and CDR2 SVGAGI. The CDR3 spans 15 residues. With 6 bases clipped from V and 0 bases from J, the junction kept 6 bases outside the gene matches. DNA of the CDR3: TGTGCCAGCAGCGTCCAGGGACAGAGCACAGATACGCAGTATTTT. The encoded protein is CASSVQGQSTDTQYF.

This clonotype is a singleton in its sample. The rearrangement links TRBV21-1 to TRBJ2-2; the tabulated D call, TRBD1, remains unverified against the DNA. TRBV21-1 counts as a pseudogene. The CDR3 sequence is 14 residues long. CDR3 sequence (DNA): TGTGCCAGCAGCAAAGATACAGGCACCGGGGAGCTGTTTTTT. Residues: CASSKDTGTGELFF.

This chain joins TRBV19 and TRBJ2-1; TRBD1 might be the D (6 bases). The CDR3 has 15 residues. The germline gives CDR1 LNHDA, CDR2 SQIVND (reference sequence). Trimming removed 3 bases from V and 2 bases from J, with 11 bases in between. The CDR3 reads CASSIGGTTYNEQFF. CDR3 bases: TGTGCCAGTAGTATTGGTGGGACAACCTACAATGAGCAGTTCTTC. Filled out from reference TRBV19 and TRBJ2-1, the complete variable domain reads DGGITQSPKYLFRKEGQNVTLSCEQNLNHDAMYWYRQDPGQGLRLIYYSQIVNDFQKGDIAEGYSVSREKKESFPLTVTSAQKNPTAFYLCASSIGGTTYNEQFFGPGTRLTVL.

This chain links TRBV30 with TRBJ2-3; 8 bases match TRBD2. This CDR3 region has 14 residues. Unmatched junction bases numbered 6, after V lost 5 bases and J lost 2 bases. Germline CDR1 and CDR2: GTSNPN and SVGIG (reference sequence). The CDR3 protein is CAWGSGTSTDTQYF. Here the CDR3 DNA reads TGTGCCTGGGGTAGCGGGACCTCCACAGATACGCAGTATTTT.

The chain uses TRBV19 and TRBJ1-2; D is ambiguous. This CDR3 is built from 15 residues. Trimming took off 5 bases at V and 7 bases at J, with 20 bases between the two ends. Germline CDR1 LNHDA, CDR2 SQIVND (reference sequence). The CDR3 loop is CASSLSGNPPVGYTF. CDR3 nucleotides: TGTGCCAGTAGTTTGTCGGGGAATCCTCCCGTTGGCTACACCTTC.